This TCR beta chain was obtained from a study of blood T cell repertoires in COVID-19. Assay: immunoSEQ multiplex PCR; the TCRdb copy retains only in-frame clones and omits some. The sample carries about 320,000 clones, 86% recorded once. This CDR3 spans 18 amino acids. The V and J ends lost 0 bases and 0 bases, in that order; junction bases with no gene match: 6. The germline V gene encodes CDR1 SGHNT and CDR2 YENEEA. The sample consisted of peripheral blood. The sequence was collected from a woman aged 45 to 65 with acute or convalescent COVID-19. The chain carries TRBV11-3 and TRBJ2-7; 12 bases align to TRBD2. For the CDR3, the DNA is TGTGCCAGCAGCTTAGATCAAGGACTAGCGGGAAGCTCCTACGAGCAGTACTTC. Translating it yields CASSLDQGLAGSSYEQYF.